Presented here are 4 T cell receptor beta chains from one specimen sequenced in a study of T-cell memory formation after mild COVID-19. A single record per CDR3 protein comes from TCRdb applying MiXCR to the 5' RACE reads. The table shows more than 300,000 distinct CDR3 sequences, with roughly 20% occurring only once. Sequences were obtained from PBMCs or a T cell subset sorted from them (not recorded which). These receptors all stem from a man younger than 35 who had mild COVID-19 (a few samples of this study predate the infection). Cell type and time point are not known.

This clonotype was found once. The chain's CDR3 is CASRAGTLNEQFF. In nucleotides, the CDR3 is TGCGCCAGCCGGGCTGGGACCCTCAATGAGCAGTTCTTC. The chain recombines TRBV5-1 with TRBJ2-1; D assignment may be TRBD1 or TRBD2 (5 bases each). CDR3 length: 13 residues. V was clipped by 7 bases and J by 6 bases, with 14 bases between them. Germline V gene data show CDR1 as SGHRS and CDR2 as YFSETQ.

CDR3 sequence: CATLGDRDHTGELFF. DNA for the CDR3: TGTGCCACCCTCGGGGACAGGGACCACACCGGGGAGCTGTTTTTT. This sequence joins TRBV27 and TRBJ2-2; 9 nucleotides line up with TRBD1. The V segment lost 10 bases and the J segment 3 bases; nucleotides outside the gene matches: 9. The CDR3 sequence is 15 residues long. Per germline, CDR1 MNHEY and CDR2 SMNVEV (reference sequence).

This clonotype showed up just a few times. The V and J genes are TRBV11-2 and TRBJ2-2; D assignment may be TRBD1 or TRBD2 (6 bases each). Germline assignment: CDR1 SGHAT and CDR2 FQNNGV. Trimming removed 4 bases from V and 6 bases from J, with 12 bases in between. This CDR3 is 14 amino acids long. The CDR3 loop is CASSYRRGSGELFF. CDR3 DNA: TGTGCCAGCAGCTATAGGAGGGGGTCCGGGGAGCTGTTTTTT.

This clonotype has more than one count but fewer than ten. This sequence joins TRBV2 and TRBJ1-6, with 9 bases identical to TRBD1. V dropped 8 bases and J dropped 5; count of bases not matched to a gene: 1. There are 13 residues in the CDR3. The V gene's germline CDR1 is SNHLY and CDR2 FYNNEI. This chain's CDR3 is CASGDRDNSPLHF. The CDR3 DNA reads TGTGCCAGCGGGGACAGGGATAATTCACCCCTCCACTTT.